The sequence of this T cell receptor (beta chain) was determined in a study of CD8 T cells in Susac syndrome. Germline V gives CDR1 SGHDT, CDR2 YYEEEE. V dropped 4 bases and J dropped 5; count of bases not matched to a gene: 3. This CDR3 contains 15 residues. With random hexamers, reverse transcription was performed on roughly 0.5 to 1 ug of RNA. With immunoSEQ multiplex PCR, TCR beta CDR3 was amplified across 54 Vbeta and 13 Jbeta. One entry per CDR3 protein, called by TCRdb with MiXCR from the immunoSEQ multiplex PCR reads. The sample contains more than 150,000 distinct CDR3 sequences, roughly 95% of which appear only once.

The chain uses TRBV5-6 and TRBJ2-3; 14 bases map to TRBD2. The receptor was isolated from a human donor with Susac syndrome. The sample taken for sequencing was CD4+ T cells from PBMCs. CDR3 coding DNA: TGTGCCAGCAGCCCGGGGACTAGCGGGAGAGATACGCAGTATTTT. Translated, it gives CASSPGTSGRDTQYF.